The 23 T cell receptor beta chains below were found in one sample sequenced in a study of OX40 agonist ivuxolimab in advanced cancers. Data came from immunoSEQ multiplex PCR; TCRdb stores just in-frame clones and leaves some out. The sample yields tens of thousands of clones, about 88% seen once. This sample comprised CD4+ or CD8+ T cells sorted from blood, obtained in a trial of the OX40 agonist ivuxolimab. The origin of the receptors is an adult with an advanced solid tumor such as melanoma, head and neck, liver or kidney cancer.

The V and J genes are TRBV10-3 and TRBJ1-2; 9 positions agree with TRBD1. The CDR3 consists of 15 residues. The V gene end was trimmed by 6 bases and the J gene end by 1 base; junction bases not matched to a gene: 6. Germline V gene data show CDR1 as ENHRY and CDR2 as SYGVKD. CDR3 sequence reads: CAIRGTGLGNYGYTF. CDR3 bases: TGTGCCATCAGGGGGACAGGGCTGGGTAACTATGGCTACACCTTC.

V gene TRBV18 combines with J gene TRBJ2-7, with TRBD2 as a possible D gene (5 bases). CDR3 size: 15 residues. The V end was cut by 6 bases, the J end by 4 bases, with 19 bases between. Looked up from germline, CDR1 is KGHSH and CDR2 is LQKENI. The CDR3 DNA reads as TGTGCCAGCTCCCCCAGCGGTTCCTCTGGGTACGAGCAGTACTTC. This encodes CASSPSGSSGYEQYF.

The chain is built from TRBV14 and TRBJ2-1; 7 bases line up with TRBD2. Germline V lookup: CDR1 SGHDN, CDR2 FVKESK. The CDR3 runs to 16 residues. Trimming took 4 bases from V and 7 from J; bases not matched to a gene: 13. CDR3 nucleotide sequence: TGTGCCAGCAGCCGACGGGAGATAGCGGGTGGGAATGAGCAGTTCTTC. Its protein is CASSRREIAGGNEQFF.

The chain joins TRBV19 to TRBJ1-1; D might be TRBD1 (5 bases). V was clipped by 3 bases and J by 4 bases, with 12 bases between them. Germline V gene sequence: CDR1 LNHDA, CDR2 SQIVND (reference sequence). This CDR3 contains 14 residues. The DNA for the CDR3 is TGTGCCAGTAGTATGGGCAGGGTAGGCACTGAAGCTTTCTTT. Amino acids: CASSMGRVGTEAFF. The full variable domain, its missing parts supplied by reference TRBV19 and TRBJ1-1, is DGGITQSPKYLFRKEGQNVTLSCEQNLNHDAMYWYRQDPGQGLRLIYYSQIVNDFQKGDIAEGYSVSREKKESFPLTVTSAQKNPTAFYLCASSMGRVGTEAFFGQGTRLTVV.

The chain joins TRBV5-4 to TRBJ2-7; possibly TRBD2 for D (6 bases). Trimming left V 3 bases short and J 6 bases short, with 19 bases between. Germline loops: CDR1 SGHNT, CDR2 YYREEE (reference sequence). CDR3 length: 15 residues. CDR3 DNA: TGTGCCAGCAGCTCTCCCAGGGAGGCGGATTTCGAGCAGTACTTC. It translates to CASSSPREADFEQYF.

CDR3 residues: CASSSPSGGTYNEQFF. For the CDR3, the DNA is TGTGCCAGCAGCTCCCCCAGCGGGGGGACCTACAATGAGCAGTTCTTC. V is TRBV11-2 and J is TRBJ2-1; the match to TRBD2 covers 9 bases. This CDR3 spans 16 amino acids. CDR1 is SGHAT, CDR2 FQNNGV, per germline. The J segment lost 2 bases and the V segment lost 4 bases, leaving 6 bases of the junction unmatched.

The rearrangement joins TRBV4-2 to TRBJ2-3; 10 nucleotides line up with TRBD1. The V and J ends lost 1 base and 2 bases, in that order; junction bases with no gene match: 15. This CDR3 region has 20 residues. Looked up from germline, CDR1 is LGHNA and CDR2 is YNFKEQ. CDR3 sequence: CASSQVGTGVPSGYTDTQYF. The CDR3 DNA reads as TGTGCCAGCAGCCAAGTGGGGACAGGGGTTCCTAGCGGTTACACAGATACGCAGTATTTT.

In nucleotides, the CDR3 is TGCGCCAGCAGCTCGGCCACGACAGGGGGCTCTGGAAACACCATATATTTT. Translated, it gives CASSSATTGGSGNTIYF. The chain employs TRBV5-1 and TRBJ1-3; 9 bases match TRBD1. The CDR3 extends over 17 amino acids. The germline V gene has CDR1 SGHRS and CDR2 YFSETQ. Trimming cost V 3 bases and J 0 bases; bases outside gene matches: 7.

The chain couples TRBV5-1 to TRBJ2-5; maybe TRBD1 (6 bases). The assigned J gene may be wrong: the sequence end matches TRBJ2-7 better. The CDR3 is made up of 13 amino acids. CDR1 SGHRS and CDR2 YFSETQ come from the germline V gene. The CDR3 spells CASSRGQVYEQYF. CDR3 DNA: TGCGCCAGCAGCAGGGGACAAGTCTACGAGCAGTACTTC.

CDR3 amino acids: CASSQTSSSYNEQFF. CDR3 bases: TGTGCCAGCAGCCAGACCAGCTCATCCTACAATGAGCAGTTCTTC. The gene calls are TRBV5-4 and TRBJ2-1; the D is unclear. There are 15 residues in the CDR3. Germline V gene lookup returns CDR1 SGHNT and CDR2 YYREEE (reference sequence). With 4 bases removed from V and 1 base from J, the gap between germline ends came to 12 bases.

This chain connects TRBV7-9 to TRBJ2-7, with 13 bases lining up with TRBD2. Unmatched junction bases numbered 8, after V lost 1 base and J lost 5 bases. Looked up from germline, CDR1 is SEHNR and CDR2 is FQNEAQ (reference sequence). This CDR3 is 17 amino acids long. The CDR3 bases are TGTGCCAGCAGCTTAGATATCATGGGACTAGCGGGAAACGAGCAGTACTTC. Translation gives CASSLDIMGLAGNEQYF.

The genes are TRBV18 and TRBJ2-2, with D maybe TRBD1 (5 bases). V lost 1 base, J lost 1 base, and 13 bases lay in between. Germline-derived CDR1 and CDR2 are KGHSH and LQKENI. CDR3 size: 17 residues. CDR3 amino acids: CASSPLIIGQNTGELFF. CDR3 DNA sequence: TGTGCCAGCTCACCACTCATTATCGGACAGAACACCGGGGAGCTGTTTTTT. Filled out from reference TRBV18 and TRBJ2-2, the complete variable domain reads NAGVMQNPRHLVRRRGQEARLRCSPMKGHSHVYWYRQLPEEGLKFMVYLQKENIIDESGMPKERFSAEFPKEGPSILRIQQVVRGDSAAYFCASSPLIIGQNTGELFFGEGSRLTVL.

The chain recombines TRBV28 with TRBJ2-3; tentatively, D is TRBD2 (5 bases). The CDR3 is made up of 15 amino acids. Trimming cost V 3 bases and J 2 bases, with 12 bases left between them. Germline CDR1 MDHEN, CDR2 SYDVKM. CDR3 nucleotide sequence: TGTGCCAGCAGTTTTAGGACGGGGTTCACAGATACGCAGTATTTT. Its protein product is CASSFRTGFTDTQYF.

The V gene is TRBV27, the J gene TRBJ2-7; possibly TRBD1 or TRBD2 for D (7 bases each). Trimming shortened V by 4 bases and J by 6 bases, and 19 bases separated the two germline ends. Germline values: CDR1 MNHEY, CDR2 SMNVEV (reference sequence). This CDR3 comprises 15 residues. The CDR3 bases are TGTGCCAGCAGTTCGGGGGGCCGACAGGGCTTCGAGCAGTACTTC. Residues: CASSSGGRQGFEQYF.

The chain is built from TRBV29-1 and TRBJ2-1; D might be TRBD1 (7 bases). This CDR3 has 13 amino acids. CDR1 is SQVTM and CDR2 is ANQGSEA in the germline V gene. Trimming took 2 bases from V and 14 from J, leaving 19 bases between them. CDR3 sequence: CSVERGGGTAKFF. In nucleotides, the CDR3 is TGCAGCGTTGAAAGAGGTGGGGGGACAGCGAAGTTCTTC.

The V and J genes are TRBV5-4 and TRBJ2-1, with TRBD1 as a possible D gene (6 bases). Germline CDR1 SGHNT, CDR2 YYREEE (reference sequence). Trimming pared 4 bases from V and 4 bases from J, leaving 18 bases between. The CDR3 is 16 amino acids. The CDR3 DNA follows: TGTGCCAGCAGCCTTCCCGGGACACAGCTATACAATGAGCAGTTCTTC. Translated, it gives CASSLPGTQLYNEQFF.

V and J are TRBV11-3 and TRBJ2-1; D is tentatively TRBD1 or TRBD2 (5 bases each). The CDR3 spans 12 residues. V was pared by 3 bases and J by 7 bases, with 7 bases between. The V gene's germline CDR1 is SGHNT and CDR2 YENEEA. The DNA for the CDR3 is TGTGCCAGCAGCTTGGGGGAAAATGAGCAGTTCTTC. Amino acid sequence: CASSLGENEQFF.

The rearrangement links TRBV19 to TRBJ2-2, with D possibly being TRBD1 or TRBD2 (5 bases each). CDR3 length equals 16 residues. Germline V gene data show CDR1 as LNHDA and CDR2 as SQIVND (reference sequence). Trimming removed 4 bases at V and 5 bases at J, with 17 bases between. CDR3 nucleotide sequence: TGTGCCAGTAGTAAAGGACACGGTTCGGGGACCGGGGAGCTGTTTTTT. It codes for CASSKGHGSGTGELFF. The whole variable domain, filled in from reference TRBV19 and TRBJ2-2, reads DGGITQSPKYLFRKEGQNVTLSCEQNLNHDAMYWYRQDPGQGLRLIYYSQIVNDFQKGDIAEGYSVSREKKESFPLTVTSAQKNPTAFYLCASSKGHGSGTGELFFGEGSRLTVL.

The CDR3 protein is CASSSPQGAGELFF. The CDR3 DNA reads as TGTGCCAGCAGTTCCCCCCAGGGCGCCGGGGAGCTGTTTTTT. The chain couples TRBV28 to TRBJ2-2; possibly TRBD1 for D (5 bases). V shed 4 bases and J shed 6 bases, with 12 bases lying between them. This CDR3 comprises 14 residues. Germline V lookup: CDR1 MDHEN, CDR2 SYDVKM.

The V call is TRBV2, the J call TRBJ1-3, with D possibly being TRBD1 (5 bases). This CDR3 contains 14 residues. V was shortened by 11 bases and J by 3 bases, with 17 bases between the two germline ends. Germline loops: CDR1 SNHLY, CDR2 FYNNEI. The CDR3 DNA sequence: TGTGCCTCCCGACAGATAAGCTTTGGAAACACCATATATTTT. Translation: CASRQISFGNTIYF.

The sample holds one count of this clone. The rearrangement links TRBV7-2 to TRBJ2-1, with D possibly being TRBD1 (5 bases). CDR1 and CDR2 (germline): SGHTA, FQGNSA. There are 15 residues in the CDR3. Trimming cost V 3 bases and J 7 bases, with 16 bases left between them. The CDR3 coding sequence is TGTGCCAGCAGCTTTTTCCAGGGTGGTTTGAATGAGCAGTTCTTC. This sequence encodes CASSFFQGGLNEQFF. The full variable domain, its missing parts supplied by reference TRBV7-2 and TRBJ2-1, is GAGVSQSPSNKVTEKGKDVELRCDPISGHTALYWYRQSLGQGLEFLIYFQGNSAPDKSGLPSDRFSAERTGGSVSTLTIQRTQQEDSAVYLCASSFFQGGLNEQFFGPGTRLTVL.

The chain combines TRBV21-1 with TRBJ1-1. TRBV21-1 is an annotated pseudogene. The CDR3 loop spans 13 amino acids. For the CDR3, the DNA is TGTGCCAGCAGCAAGGAGGGGAACACTGAAGCTTTCTTT. It codes for CASSKEGNTEAFF.

Written as DNA, the CDR3 is TGTGCCAGTAAAGCGACCTACGGGGTCTACGAGCAGTACTTC. This gives the protein CASKATYGVYEQYF. J is TRBJ2-7 and V is TRBV19; D is possibly TRBD2 (5 bases). The CDR3 loop spans 14 amino acids. Per the germline V gene, CDR1 is LNHDA and CDR2 is SQIVND (reference sequence). The ends were cut back, 7 bases at V and 3 bases at J, with 16 bases in the middle.